This passage covers 16 T cell receptor beta chains from one sample sequenced in a study of CD8 T cells in Susac syndrome. Reverse transcription used about 0.5 to 1 ug RNA and random hexamers. TCRdb ran MiXCR on the immunoSEQ multiplex PCR reads and lists one entry per CDR3 protein. The table includes around 200,000 distinct CDR3 sequences, over 85% detected once. Sequenced input: CD4+ T cells from PBMCs. Source of these receptors: a human donor in good health.

This chain joins TRBV20-1 and TRBJ2-1; 10 bases are a match to TRBD2. CDR3 size: 15 residues. The V gene's germline CDR1 is DFQATT and CDR2 SNEGSKA (reference sequence). Trimming at V came to 5 bases and at J to 3 bases, leaving 7 bases not matched to a gene. CDR3 sequence: CSASRTSGLYNEQFF. CDR3 coding DNA: TGCAGTGCTTCTAGGACTAGCGGCCTCTACAATGAGCAGTTCTTC.

The chain uses TRBV5-1 and TRBJ2-2, with D possibly matching TRBD2 (5 bases). This CDR3 is 16 amino acids long. Deletions cut 2 bases from V and 6 bases from J, with 17 bases between. CDR1 and CDR2 from the germline V gene are SGHRS and YFSETQ. CDR3 in DNA: TGCGCCAGCAGCTTACCCGACTCGACCGGGGCCGGGGAGCTGTTTTTT. It specifies CASSLPDSTGAGELFF.

DNA of the CDR3: TGTGCCACCAGGAGGGGGGGAGGGGAAGGCAATCAGCCCCAGCATTTT. Protein sequence: CATRRGGGEGNQPQHF. This chain joins TRBV15 and TRBJ1-5; D may be TRBD1 (6 bases). Trimming removed 6 bases from V and 2 bases from J, with 17 bases in between. CDR1 LNHNV and CDR2 YYDKDF come from the germline V gene (reference sequence). The CDR3 has 16 amino acids. The entire variable domain, with the rest obtained from reference TRBV15 and TRBJ1-5, is as follows: DAMVIQNPRYQVTQFGKPVTLSCSQTLNHNVMYWYQQKSSQAPKLLFHYYDKDFNNEADTPDNFQSRRPNTSFCFLDIRSPGLGDTAMYLCATRRGGGEGNQPQHFGDGTRLSIL.

The rearrangement joins TRBV27 to TRBJ2-3; no firm D call. Germline V gene lookup returns CDR1 MNHEY and CDR2 SMNVEV (reference sequence). Trimming stripped 5 bases from V and 6 bases from J, with 15 bases between. The CDR3 length is 14 residues. Here the CDR3 DNA reads TGTGCCAGCAGTCGGGCCAGCCTCTCGGATACGCAGTATTTT. This encodes CASSRASLSDTQYF.

The chain couples TRBV29-1 to TRBJ2-2, with D uncertain. V was pared by 4 bases and J by 5 bases, with 8 bases between. The CDR3 sequence is 12 residues long. Germline loops: CDR1 SQVTM, CDR2 ANQGSEA. The CDR3 DNA follows: TGCAGCGTTGGGTGGGGAACCGGGGAGCTGTTTTTT. Encoded protein: CSVGWGTGELFF.

The genes are TRBV12-3 or TRBV12-4 and TRBJ2-5, with a weak D call TRBD1 (6 bases). The CDR3 covers 15 residues. Deletions cut 2 bases from V and 4 bases from J, with 14 bases between. The CDR3 loop reads CASSLPGHRRETQYF. In nucleotides, the CDR3 is TGTGCCAGCAGTTTACCGGGACACCGAAGAGAGACCCAGTACTTC.

The genes are TRBV30 and TRBJ2-7; 7 positions agree with TRBD2. CDR1 GTSNPN and CDR2 SVGIG come from the germline V gene (reference sequence). V was pared by 4 bases and J by 0 bases, with 9 bases of the junction left unmatched. This CDR3 spans 15 amino acids. CDR3 residues: CAWTHSGASSYEQYV. CDR3 bases: TGTGCCTGGACCCACAGCGGGGCTAGCTCCTACGAGCAGTACGTC.

The chain combines TRBV11-3 with TRBJ2-3, with 10 bases aligning to TRBD1. V gave up 3 bases and J gave up 4 bases; unmatched junction bases: 4. This CDR3 region has 15 residues. CDR1 and CDR2 from the germline V gene are SGHNT and YENEEA. In nucleotides, the CDR3 is TGTGCCAGCAGCTTGGGACAGGGGTTCGCAGATACGCAGTATTTT. Its translation is CASSLGQGFADTQYF.

The chain links TRBV29-1 to TRBJ1-2; no firm D call. The CDR3 length is 12 residues. V was cut by 6 bases and J by 4 bases, with 12 bases left in between. Germline values: CDR1 SQVTM, CDR2 ANQGSEA. The CDR3 DNA follows: TGCAGCGTACGGAACCCGGGCTATGGCTACACCTTC. This translates into CSVRNPGYGYTF.

J is TRBJ2-3 and V is TRBV20-1; no clear D gene. Germline loops: CDR1 DFQATT, CDR2 SNEGSKA (reference sequence). The CDR3 loop spans 14 amino acids. V lost 2 bases and J 1 base, leaving 10 bases between the germline ends. As DNA, the CDR3 is TGCAGTGCTAGAAGGCCTCTCCGCACAGATACGCAGTATTTT. Protein: CSARRPLRTDTQYF.

The chain employs TRBV3-1 and TRBJ2-7, with 7 positions matching TRBD2. Germline V gives CDR1 LGHDT, CDR2 YNNKEL (reference sequence). The V gene end was trimmed by 3 bases and the J gene end by 3 bases; junction bases not matched to a gene: 11. CDR3 length: 16 residues. CDR3 loop: CASSQPKERGLYEQYV. CDR3 DNA: TGTGCCAGCAGCCAGCCCAAGGAGCGGGGTCTCTACGAGCAGTACGTC.

The rearrangement links TRBV12-3 or TRBV12-4 to TRBJ2-1, with 9 nucleotides matching TRBD1. Trimming took 3 bases from V and 3 from J; bases not matched to a gene: 15. This CDR3 has 19 residues. Written as DNA, the CDR3 is TGTGCCAGCAGTTTTAGGGACAGGGCGGTTTTCTTTGTCTACAATGAGCAGTTCTTC. It specifies CASSFRDRAVFFVYNEQFF.

The rearrangement links TRBV30 to TRBJ2-1; 8 bases are a match to TRBD1. The trim removed 7 bases at V and 4 bases at J, leaving 18 bases unmatched. Looked up from germline, CDR1 is GTSNPN and CDR2 is SVGIG (reference sequence). The CDR3 runs to 17 residues. The CDR3 DNA is TGTGCCTTCGGACAGGGTAGGGCGGGACCCTTTTACAATGAGCAGTTCTTC. It translates to CAFGQGRAGPFYNEQFF.

The rearrangement uses TRBV20-1 and TRBJ2-7; D remains ambiguous. Trimming removed 3 bases from V and 5 bases from J, with 8 bases in between. Per germline, CDR1 DFQATT and CDR2 SNEGSKA (reference sequence). The CDR3 consists of 11 residues. The CDR3 reads CSASRTDEQYF. DNA of the CDR3: TGCAGTGCTAGCCGGACGGACGAGCAGTACTTC.

The chain uses TRBV7-2 and TRBJ1-4; maybe TRBD1 (6 bases). V lost 5 bases, J lost 7 bases, and 14 bases lay in between. CDR1 is SGHTA and CDR2 is FQGNSA in the germline V gene. CDR3 length: 14 amino acids. The CDR3 DNA is TGTGCCAGCAGCCGGGACACGGGAACTGAAAAACTGTTTTTT. Translating it yields CASSRDTGTEKLFF.

This clonotype is a singleton in its sample. Here the CDR3 reads CASSTSVVGQFF. Here the CDR3 DNA reads TGTGCCAGCAGCACTTCTGTAGTGGGGCAGTTCTTC. The rearrangement uses TRBV3-1 and TRBJ2-1; D is uncertain. CDR3 length: 12 amino acids. Between the trimmed V and J ends, which lost 5 bases and 12 bases, there was a span of 14 bases. Germline V gene data show CDR1 as LGHDT and CDR2 as YNNKEL (reference sequence).